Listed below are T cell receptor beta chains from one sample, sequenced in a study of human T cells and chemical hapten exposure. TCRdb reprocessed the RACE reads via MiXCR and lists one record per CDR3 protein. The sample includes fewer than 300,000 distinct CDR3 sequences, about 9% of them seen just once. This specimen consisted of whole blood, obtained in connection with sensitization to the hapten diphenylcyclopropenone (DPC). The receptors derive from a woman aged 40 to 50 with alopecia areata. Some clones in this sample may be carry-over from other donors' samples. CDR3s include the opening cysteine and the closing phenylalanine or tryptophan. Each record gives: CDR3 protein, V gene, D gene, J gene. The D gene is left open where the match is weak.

CDR3aa: CASSQVTGQGNSPLHF; v_gene: TRBV4-1; d_gene: TRBD1; j_gene: TRBJ1-6
CDR3aa: CASSQASMNTEAFF; v_gene: TRBV18; d_gene: .; j_gene: TRBJ1-1
CDR3aa: CASSLRRFETQYF; v_gene: TRBV11-2; d_gene: .; j_gene: TRBJ2-5
CDR3aa: CSVVSGNYGYTF; v_gene: TRBV29-1; d_gene: .; j_gene: TRBJ1-2
CDR3aa: CASSVENRATGELFF; v_gene: TRBV9; d_gene: .; j_gene: TRBJ2-2
CDR3aa: CATSDSGTGNNEKLFF; v_gene: TRBV24-1; d_gene: TRBD1; j_gene: TRBJ1-4
CDR3aa: CASSYSRGEIGNTIYF; v_gene: TRBV6-5; d_gene: .; j_gene: TRBJ1-3
CDR3aa: CASRKTGESETQYF; v_gene: TRBV6-2/TRBV6-3; d_gene: TRBD1; j_gene: TRBJ2-5
CDR3aa: CASKMSSNQPQHF; v_gene: TRBV27; d_gene: .; j_gene: TRBJ1-5
CDR3aa: CASSFGLATDTQYF; v_gene: TRBV7-2; d_gene: TRBD2; j_gene: TRBJ2-3
CDR3aa: CASSQTEKLFF; v_gene: TRBV7-9; d_gene: .; j_gene: TRBJ1-4
CDR3aa: CSAPGLAGGPVSADTQYF; v_gene: TRBV20-1; d_gene: TRBD2; j_gene: TRBJ2-3
CDR3aa: CASSYVQGPYEQYF; v_gene: TRBV6-5; d_gene: .; j_gene: TRBJ2-7
CDR3aa: CASSFTGTMGNQPQHF; v_gene: TRBV6-2/TRBV6-3; d_gene: .; j_gene: TRBJ1-5
CDR3aa: CSVVGKMNTEAFF; v_gene: TRBV29-1; d_gene: .; j_gene: TRBJ1-1
CDR3aa: CASSPSLAPGANVLTF; v_gene: TRBV3-1; d_gene: .; j_gene: TRBJ2-6
CDR3aa: CSESSVYNEQFF; v_gene: TRBV20-1; d_gene: .; j_gene: TRBJ2-1
CDR3aa: CASSLGTSAMSSYNEQFF; v_gene: TRBV12-3/TRBV12-4; d_gene: TRBD2; j_gene: TRBJ2-1
CDR3aa: CAISEYGGPSQPQHF; v_gene: TRBV10-3; d_gene: .; j_gene: TRBJ1-5
CDR3aa: CASVERLNTEAFF; v_gene: TRBV7-9; d_gene: .; j_gene: TRBJ1-1
CDR3aa: CASSPSTNTGELFF; v_gene: TRBV18; d_gene: .; j_gene: TRBJ2-2
CDR3aa: CAIRRADTQYF; v_gene: TRBV10-3; d_gene: .; j_gene: TRBJ2-3